The 10 T cell receptor beta chains below all came from one sample that was sequenced in a study of neurological immune-mediated disorders. In TCRdb, the 5' RACE reads were re-called with MiXCR into one record per CDR3 protein. The sample has approximately 48,000 distinct CDR3 sequences, 10% seen once. The sequenced sample was PBMCs. The receptor source for this set is a man in his 70s with HTLV-1-associated myelopathy (HAM/TSP).

This clonotype turned up a few times. A much larger clone lies one base from this, so it may be a read error. The gene calls are TRBV20-1 and TRBJ2-1; D unresolved. V lost 0 bases, J lost 10 bases, and 13 bases lay in between. Germline V gene data show CDR1 as DFQATT and CDR2 as SNEGSKA (reference sequence). The CDR3 covers 13 residues. CDR3 sequence (DNA): TGCAGTGCTAGAGATCATACTATAAAGGAGCAGTTCTTC. Protein: CSARDHTIKEQFF.

This clonotype was counted many times. V and J are TRBV3-1 and TRBJ2-3, with TRBD2 matching over 7 bases. The V gene end was trimmed by 6 bases and the J gene end by 1 base; junction bases not matched to a gene: 4. The germline CDR1 and CDR2 sequences are LGHDT and YNNKEL (reference sequence). The CDR3 sequence is 14 residues long. CDR3 nucleotide sequence: TGTGCCAGCAGATTTCTAGCGGGCACAGATACGCAGTATTTT. Translating it yields CASRFLAGTDTQYF.

This clonotype was recorded many times. The chain is built from TRBV20-1 and TRBJ2-3; 7 positions match TRBD2. CDR1 and CDR2 from the germline V gene are DFQATT and SNEGSKA (reference sequence). J was trimmed by 10 bases and V by 6 bases; bases with no gene match: 16. The CDR3 spans 14 residues. The CDR3 DNA follows: TGCAGTGCCGAGTGGGCTAGCGGAGATGGGGCGCAGTATTTT. It is translated as CSAEWASGDGAQYF.

Of note for this clonotype: Relative to the germline gene, one junction end is altered; a read error may explain this. The chain links TRBV14 to TRBJ2-7, with TRBD1 matching over 7 bases. The CDR3 length is 13 residues. CDR1 SGHDN and CDR2 FVKESK come from the germline V gene. In nucleotides, the CDR3 is TGTGCCAGCAGCCTCCGGACAGGATTCGAGCGGTACTTC. Translation: CASSLRTGFERYF.

There are many counts of this clonotype. V and J are TRBV5-5 and TRBJ2-3; D ambiguous. CDR3 length equals 14 residues. V lost 1 base, J lost 5 bases, and 11 bases lay in between. Germline V gene lookup returns CDR1 SGHKS and CDR2 YYEKEE (reference sequence). CDR3 DNA sequence: TGTGCCAGCAGCTTGAGCCAGGCCTTAGATACGCAGTATTTT. Translating it yields CASSLSQALDTQYF.

This clonotype was recorded many times. Written as DNA, the CDR3 is TGTGCCAGCAGCTTAGTCAATAACCCCTACGAGCAGTACTTC. It translates to CASSLVNNPYEQYF. The rearrangement uses TRBV11-2 and TRBJ2-7; D is uncertain. Looked up from germline, CDR1 is SGHAT and CDR2 is FQNNGV. The CDR3 loop spans 14 amino acids. Trimming stripped 1 base from V and 2 bases from J, with 9 bases between.

This clonotype was seen many times. The J gene is TRBJ1-1, the V gene TRBV18, with D perhaps TRBD1 (6 bases). The CDR3 extends over 12 amino acids. Germline CDR1 and CDR2: KGHSH and LQKENI. V lost 0 bases, J lost 11 bases, and 10 bases lay in between. The CDR3 protein is CASSPPGAGAFF. For the CDR3, the DNA is TGTGCCAGCTCACCACCGGGGGCTGGTGCTTTCTTT.

The chain is built from TRBV5-1 and TRBJ2-3, with D possibly TRBD1 on 5 matching bases. V lost 0 bases and J 2 bases, leaving 10 bases between the germline ends. The CDR3 sequence is 15 residues long. Germline V CDR1 and CDR2: SGHRS, YFSETQ. The CDR3 protein is CASSLGAGLTDTQYF. The CDR3 DNA is TGCGCCAGCAGCTTGGGAGCAGGGCTCACAGATACGCAGTATTTT.

The table lists this clonotype with many counts. The V gene is TRBV4-1, the J gene TRBJ1-1, with no clear D. The CDR3 covers 16 residues. From germline, CDR1 is MGHRA and CDR2 YSYEKL. V lost 1 base and J 4 bases, leaving 16 bases between the germline ends. The CDR3 reads CASSQVPLLVGTEAFF. Written as DNA, the CDR3 is TGCGCCAGCAGCCAAGTTCCCCTACTGGTCGGCACTGAAGCTTTCTTT.

The J gene is TRBJ2-5, the V gene TRBV15; 8 bases map to TRBD2. J was trimmed by 5 bases and V by 4 bases; bases with no gene match: 6. Germline assignment: CDR1 LNHNV and CDR2 YYDKDF (reference sequence). This CDR3 comprises 14 residues. The DNA of the CDR3 is TGTGCCACCAGCACACGGGGGGGGCGGGAGACCCAGTACTTC. This translates into CATSTRGGRETQYF.